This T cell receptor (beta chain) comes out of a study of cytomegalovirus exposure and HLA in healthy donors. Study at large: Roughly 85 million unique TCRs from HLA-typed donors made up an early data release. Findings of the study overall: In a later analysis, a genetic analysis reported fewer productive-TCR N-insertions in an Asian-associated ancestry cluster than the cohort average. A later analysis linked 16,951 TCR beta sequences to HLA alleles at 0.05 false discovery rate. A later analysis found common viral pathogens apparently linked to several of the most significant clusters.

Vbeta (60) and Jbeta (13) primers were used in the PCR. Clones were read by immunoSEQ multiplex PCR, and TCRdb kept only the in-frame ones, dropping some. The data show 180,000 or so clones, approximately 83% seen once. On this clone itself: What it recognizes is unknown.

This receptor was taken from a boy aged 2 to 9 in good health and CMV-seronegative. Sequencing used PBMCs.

As DNA, the CDR3 is TGCGCCAGCAGCCAAGGACCCGGGAATGCGTACGAGCAGTACTTC. It specifies CASSQGPGNAYEQYF. The J gene is TRBJ2-7, the V gene TRBV4-1, with D perhaps TRBD2 (5 bases). The V gene lost 1 base and the J gene lost 4 bases, with 14 bases spanning the gap. Germline V gives CDR1 MGHRA, CDR2 YSYEKL. The CDR3 is made up of 15 amino acids.